The 10 T cell receptor beta chains listed next were all sequenced from one sample in a study of T-cell reconstitution after alpha-beta-depleted transplantation in children. As it was prepared, the TCRbeta library received unique molecular identifiers. TCRdb recomputed calls from the PCR reads with MiXCR, one row per CDR3 protein. The repertoire holds 450,000 to 550,000 distinct CDR3 sequences, with over 9.5% as singletons. The sample consisted of PBMCs, mostly from graft donor cells, taken 180 days after TCRalphabeta/CD19-depleted stem cell transplant. Receptor source: a female patient between 2 and 15 years old who had a stem cell transplant for aplastic anemia, so the T cells may come from the graft donor.

This clonotype occurred a few times. This chain links TRBV7-6 with TRBJ2-6; TRBD1 matches at 9 bases. This CDR3 is built from 18 residues. V shed 7 bases and J 2 bases; nucleotides not matched to a gene: 12. CDR1 and CDR2 (germline): SGHVS, FNYEAQ. CDR3 coding DNA: TGTGCCAGCACCCTAGGGACAGGGTATTCTGCTGGGGCCAACGTCCTGACTTTC. Its protein product is CASTLGTGYSAGANVLTF.

This clonotype appeared many times. The rearrangement uses TRBV20-1 and TRBJ2-1; 13 positions match TRBD2. CDR3 length equals 12 residues. CDR1 and CDR2 (germline): DFQATT, SNEGSKA (reference sequence). The V segment lost 6 bases and the J segment 10 bases; nucleotides outside the gene matches: 3. The CDR3 DNA sequence: TGCAGTGCCGGGACTAGCGGGAAAGAGCAGTTCTTC. This sequence encodes CSAGTSGKEQFF.

This clonotype was seen more than once but under ten times. The chain uses TRBV9 and TRBJ2-7; either TRBD1 or TRBD2 may fit D (5 bases each). Germline V gene sequence: CDR1 SGDLS, CDR2 YYNGEE. V lost 3 bases to trimming and J lost 2 bases, with 18 bases between them. The CDR3 sequence is 16 residues long. CDR3 sequence: CASSAGPSGTTYEQYF. Written as DNA, the CDR3 is TGTGCCAGCAGCGCCGGACCGTCAGGGACGACCTACGAGCAGTACTTC.

This clonotype appeared a few times. The genes are TRBV7-9 and TRBJ1-4, with 8 bases aligning to TRBD1. The trim removed 5 bases at V and 8 bases at J, leaving 10 bases unmatched. The germline CDR1 and CDR2 sequences are SEHNR and FQNEAQ (reference sequence). There are 15 residues in the CDR3. CDR3 sequence: CASSRPTGVDEKLFF. The CDR3 DNA reads as TGTGCCAGCAGCAGACCGACAGGGGTTGACGAAAAACTGTTTTTT.

The V and J genes are TRBV28 and TRBJ2-7; D is possibly TRBD1 or TRBD2 (5 bases each). Germline CDR1 reads MDHEN; CDR2 reads SYDVKM. V shed 5 bases and J shed 2 bases, with 13 bases lying between them. The CDR3 covers 14 residues. CDR3 amino acids: CASSGGSRPYEQYV. In DNA, the CDR3 is TGTGCCAGCAGTGGGGGTTCGCGCCCCTACGAGCAGTACGTC.

This clonotype was detected only a few times. This chain uses TRBV27 with TRBJ2-1; 13 positions match TRBD2. The CDR3 is 18 amino acids. CDR1 is MNHEY and CDR2 is SMNVEV in the germline V gene (reference sequence). V was pared by 6 bases and J by 0 bases, with 8 bases of the junction left unmatched. In DNA, the CDR3 is TGTGCCAGCAGCGACATACTAGCGGGAGGGCCCTCCTACAATGAGCAGTTCTTC. Translated: CASSDILAGGPSYNEQFF.

This chain joins TRBV27 and TRBJ2-7; perhaps TRBD1 as D (6 bases). Germline values: CDR1 MNHEY, CDR2 SMNVEV (reference sequence). The V end was cut by 3 bases, the J end by 2 bases, with 11 bases between. The CDR3 runs 14 residues. The CDR3 region has the DNA TGTGCCAGCAGTTTCGCAGGGGTCCCCTACGAGCAGTACTTC. Residues: CASSFAGVPYEQYF.

The chain has TRBV10-3 and TRBJ2-7; no clear D gene. The V end lost 6 bases, the J end lost 0 bases, and 9 bases lay between the germline ends. Germline V lookup: CDR1 ENHRY, CDR2 SYGVKD. CDR3 length: 13 amino acids. The CDR3 sequence: CAIRVESSYEQYV. The CDR3 DNA reads as TGTGCCATCAGGGTGGAGAGCTCCTACGAGCAGTACGTC.

This clonotype occurred many times. This rearrangement joins TRBV3-1 to TRBJ2-5; TRBD2 matches at 10 bases. After removal of 1 base from V and 1 base from J, the junction contained 3 bases not matched to a gene. This CDR3 has 16 residues. Germline values: CDR1 LGHDT, CDR2 YNNKEL (reference sequence). CDR3 DNA sequence: TGTGCCAGCAGCCAAGCTAGCGGGGGAAGCCAAGAGACCCAGTACTTC. It encodes CASSQASGGSQETQYF.

The V and J genes are TRBV5-1 and TRBJ2-1; D not resolved. CDR3 length equals 19 residues. V gave up 0 bases and J gave up 0 bases, with 19 bases separating them. Germline V gives CDR1 SGHRS, CDR2 YFSETQ. CDR3 DNA sequence: TGCGCCAGCAGCTTGGGCAGGTTCCCCTACTACGACTCCTACAATGAGCAGTTCTTC. Translation: CASSLGRFPYYDSYNEQFF. Filled out from reference TRBV5-1 and TRBJ2-1, the complete variable domain reads KAGVTQTPRYLIKTRGQQVTLSCSPISGHRSVSWYQQTPGQGLQFLFEYFSETQRNKGNFPGRFSGRQFSNSRSEMNVSTLELGDSALYLCASSLGRFPYYDSYNEQFFGPGTRLTVL.